This TCR beta chain was documented in a study of metastatic and nonmetastatic thyroid tumors. None of the patients had undergone any treatment ahead of thyroid surgery. TCRdb re-called the PCR reads with MiXCR. The sample yields fewer than 25,000 clones, 31% seen once. The V end was cut by 0 bases, the J end by 7 bases, with 15 bases between. This CDR3 has 15 amino acids. CDR1 is MGHRA, CDR2 YSYEKL, per germline. This clonotype was sampled from a female donor with papillary thyroid cancer or a benign thyroid nodule (not recorded which). Some clones in this sample may be carry-over from other donors' samples. What was sequenced was blood. The chain is built from TRBV4-1 and TRBJ1-1; D remains ambiguous. This CDR3 reads CASSQDLRATLEAFF. CDR3 sequence (DNA): TGCGCCAGCAGCCAAGATTTAAGGGCAACCCTTGAAGCTTTCTTT.